Each of the 30 T cell receptor beta chains below was sequenced from the same sample in a study of shared clonotypes between healthy human individuals. Generated by immunoSEQ multiplex PCR, the TCRdb table keeps only in-frame clones and is missing some. Of about 610,000 clones in the sample, around 96% were seen once. Naive CD8 isolation took CD45RO-negative cells positively selected for CCR7 and excluded terminally differentiated effector memory CD45RA+ cells. Sequenced: naive CD8+ T cells sorted from blood. The source is a woman aged 30 to 39 in good health.

The chain is built from TRBV9 and TRBJ2-7, with D unclear. Trimming shortened V by 0 bases and J by 2 bases, and 12 bases separated the two germline ends. CDR1 SGDLS and CDR2 YYNGEE come from the germline V gene. The length of the CDR3 is 15 residues. CDR3 sequence: CASSVGGNPTYEQYF. The CDR3 nucleotides read TGTGCCAGCAGCGTAGGCGGCAACCCGACCTACGAGCAGTACTTC.

A note on this clone: Other DNA sequences from this sample encode an identical CDR3 as well. This chain joins TRBV27 and TRBJ1-1, with D unresolved. The germline V gene has CDR1 MNHEY and CDR2 SMNVEV (reference sequence). The CDR3 totals 13 residues. The V and J ends lost 0 bases and 2 bases respectively, with 4 bases between them. The DNA of the CDR3 is TGTGCCAGCAGTTTATCTGTCAACACTGAAGCTTTCTTT. Its protein is CASSLSVNTEAFF.

In its sample, this clone was seen once. V usage is TRBV27 and J usage is TRBJ1-4, with a tentative D call TRBD1 (5 bases). V was shortened by 8 bases and J by 7 bases, with 26 bases between the two germline ends. This CDR3 comprises 17 residues. Germline CDR1 reads MNHEY; CDR2 reads SMNVEV (reference sequence). CDR3 bases: TGTGCCAGCCGGCACAGGTCCCCGGCGCGGGCCAGTGAAAAACTGTTTTTT. Translation: CASRHRSPARASEKLFF.

The chain uses TRBV1 and TRBJ1-2. TRBV1 represents a pseudogene. The CDR3 is made up of 14 amino acids. In nucleotides, the CDR3 is TGCACCAGCAGCCAAGTCCTGGGGGATTGGGGCTACACCTTC. Its translation: CTSSQVLGDWGYTF.

The genes are TRBV19 and TRBJ2-7; maybe TRBD2 (6 bases). The germline gives CDR1 LNHDA, CDR2 SQIVND (reference sequence). Trimming cost V 3 bases and J 3 bases, with 12 bases left between them. CDR3 length: 14 amino acids. The DNA for the CDR3 is TGTGCCAGTAGTATGTCGGGAGACTACTACGAGCAGTACTTC. It specifies CASSMSGDYYEQYF. Full variable domain (missing parts from reference TRBV19 and TRBJ2-7): DGGITQSPKYLFRKEGQNVTLSCEQNLNHDAMYWYRQDPGQGLRLIYYSQIVNDFQKGDIAEGYSVSREKKESFPLTVTSAQKNPTAFYLCASSMSGDYYEQYFGPGTRLTVT.

This chain connects TRBV6-6 to TRBJ2-3; possibly TRBD1 for D (5 bases). V was trimmed by 6 bases and J by 9 bases, leaving 13 bases between them. Germline V gives CDR1 MNHNY, CDR2 SVGAGI (reference sequence). This CDR3 has 12 amino acids. The CDR3 is CASSRDSFTQYF. DNA of the CDR3: TGTGCCAGCAGCCGTGACAGTTTCACGCAGTATTTT.

This chain links TRBV6-5 with TRBJ1-5, with D maybe TRBD1 (5 bases). The CDR3 sequence is 13 residues long. Trimming took off 2 bases at V and 7 bases at J, with 9 bases between the two ends. Germline V lookup: CDR1 MNHEY, CDR2 SVGAGI. CDR3 loop: CASSYAWDQPQHF. Written as DNA, the CDR3 is TGTGCCAGCAGTTACGCGTGGGACCAGCCCCAGCATTTT.

This chain connects TRBV7-9 to TRBJ2-7; D possibly corresponds to TRBD2 (6 bases). This CDR3 contains 15 residues. V was trimmed by 9 bases and J by 2 bases, leaving 20 bases between them. In germline, CDR1 is SEHNR, CDR2 FQNEAQ (reference sequence). CDR3 amino acids: CASTSRGGKPYEQYF. The DNA of the CDR3 is TGTGCCAGTACTTCCCGGGGCGGGAAACCCTACGAGCAGTACTTC.

The V and J genes are TRBV9 and TRBJ2-1; no clear D. Germline assignment: CDR1 SGDLS and CDR2 YYNGEE. This CDR3 comprises 11 residues. Deletions cut 4 bases from V and 8 bases from J, with 7 bases between. This CDR3 is CASSSFHEQFF. CDR3 nucleotide sequence: TGTGCCAGCAGCTCCTTCCATGAGCAGTTCTTC.

The V and J genes are TRBV27 and TRBJ1-5; the match to TRBD1 covers 7 bases. The CDR3 has 14 residues. The V and J ends lost 5 bases and 6 bases, in that order; junction bases with no gene match: 7. Germline lookup yields CDR1 MNHEY and CDR2 SMNVEV (reference sequence). CDR3 loop: CASSLYEGAQPQHF. The CDR3 DNA sequence: TGTGCCAGCAGTCTCTACGAGGGGGCTCAGCCCCAGCATTTT.

The chain links TRBV21-1 to TRBJ2-7. TRBV21-1 is a listed pseudogene. The length of the CDR3 is 15 residues. CDR3 amino acids: CASSNRLRWNYEQYF. The CDR3 DNA is TGTGCCAGCAGCAATCGGCTCCGCTGGAACTACGAGCAGTACTTC.

This sequence joins TRBV7-8 and TRBJ2-2; TRBD1 aligns across 8 bases. CDR3 length: 15 amino acids. The ends lost 3 bases at V and 6 bases at J; junction bases unmatched: 6. From germline, CDR1 is SGHVS and CDR2 FQNEAQ. CDR3 sequence reads: CASSFSWTGPGELFF. The DNA for the CDR3 is TGTGCCAGCAGCTTTTCCTGGACAGGGCCCGGGGAGCTGTTTTTT.

The genes are TRBV27 and TRBJ2-3, with TRBD2 matching 7 bases. The CDR3 runs 17 residues. Losses at the gene ends were 2 bases for V and 4 bases for J; bases not matched to a gene: 12. CDR1 MNHEY and CDR2 SMNVEV come from the germline V gene (reference sequence). Here the CDR3 reads CASSLEPAGVIADTQYF. CDR3 DNA sequence: TGTGCCAGCAGTTTAGAGCCCGCGGGAGTTATCGCAGATACGCAGTATTTT.

Points on this clone: An end of the junction differs from the germline gene, which may be a read error. The chain carries TRBV19 and TRBJ1-3; D may be TRBD1 (5 bases). The germline CDR1 and CDR2 sequences are LNHDA and SQIVND (reference sequence). This CDR3 has 15 residues. CDR3 DNA: TGTGCCAGTACTATATTCAATGGGGCCGGAAACACCATATATTTT. Translated: CASTIFNGAGNTIYF.

V is TRBV28 and J is TRBJ2-4; D possibly corresponds to TRBD1 (5 bases). From germline, CDR1 is MDHEN and CDR2 SYDVKM. There are 14 residues in the CDR3. Trimming cost V 7 bases and J 1 base, with 11 bases left between them. The CDR3 nucleotides are TGTGCCAGCAACGCAGGGTTTGCCAAAAACATTCAGTACTTC. Amino acids: CASNAGFAKNIQYF.

The rearrangement links TRBV4-1 to TRBJ1-6; D is uncertain. CDR3 length: 16 amino acids. Germline CDR1 reads MGHRA; CDR2 reads YSYEKL. V lost 1 base, J lost 7 bases, and 14 bases lay in between. In nucleotides, the CDR3 is TGCGCCAGCAGCCAAGCTTCCAGGTCTTTGAATTCACCCCTCCACTTT. Translation: CASSQASRSLNSPLHF.

The chain employs TRBV11-2 and TRBJ2-7; TRBD1 matches 7 bases. V lost 5 bases to trimming and J lost 5 bases; unmatched junction nucleotides: 18. This CDR3 spans 17 amino acids. Germline V gene sequence: CDR1 SGHAT, CDR2 FQNNGV. The CDR3 sequence: CASSPTIDREATDEQYF. In DNA form, the CDR3 reads TGTGCCAGCAGCCCTACAATCGACAGGGAAGCTACGGACGAGCAGTACTTC.

This clone was counted only a few times. At the DNA level, this CDR3 is encoded by other sequences in the same sample as well. This chain connects TRBV7-9 to TRBJ1-1; D is possibly TRBD1 (5 bases). The CDR3 is 13 amino acids. Trimming cost V 6 bases and J 1 base, with 9 bases left between them. Germline V gene sequence: CDR1 SEHNR, CDR2 FQNEAQ (reference sequence). In nucleotides, the CDR3 is TGTGCCAGCAGTGTCACAGGGAACACTGAAGCTTTCTTT. This encodes CASSVTGNTEAFF. Looking up the rest from reference TRBV7-9 and TRBJ1-1 gives the full variable domain: DTGVSQNPRHKITKRGQNVTFRCDPISEHNRLYWYRQTLGQGPEFLTYFQNEAQLEKSRLLSDRFSAERPKGSFSTLEIQRTEQGDSAMYLCASSVTGNTEAFFGQGTRLTVV.

The V call is TRBV6-1, the J call TRBJ2-7; 9 bases agree with TRBD2. CDR1 and CDR2 from the germline V gene are MNHNS and SASEGT. The J segment lost 2 bases and the V segment lost 3 bases, leaving 8 bases of the junction unmatched. The CDR3 spans 16 residues. The DNA of the CDR3 is TGTGCCAGCAGTGAGTGGAGTCTAGCGGGAACCTACGAGCAGTACTTC. Translation: CASSEWSLAGTYEQYF.

This clone was recorded only once. The genes are TRBV9 and TRBJ2-3; either TRBD1 or TRBD2 may fit D (5 bases each). CDR3 length equals 14 residues. Trimming left V 3 bases short and J 0 bases short, with 8 bases between. Per germline, CDR1 SGDLS and CDR2 YYNGEE. CDR3 sequence: CASSDGTSTDTQYF. The CDR3 DNA reads TGTGCCAGCAGCGACGGGACCAGCACAGATACGCAGTATTTT.

This clone showed up just once. V gene TRBV9 combines with J gene TRBJ1-6, with D possibly matching TRBD1 (5 bases). This CDR3 region has 14 residues. V was shortened by 0 bases and J by 5 bases, with 6 bases between the two germline ends. Germline CDR1 and CDR2: SGDLS and YYNGEE. Here the CDR3 reads CASSVGQNNSPLHF. Written as DNA, the CDR3 is TGTGCCAGCAGCGTAGGACAGAATAATTCACCCCTCCACTTT. The full variable domain, in which reference TRBV9 and TRBJ1-6 provide the parts outside the CDR3, is DSGVTQTPKHLITATGQRVTLRCSPRSGDLSVYWYQQSLDQGLQFLIQYYNGEERAKGNILERFSAQQFPDLHSELNLSSLELGDSALYFCASSVGQNNSPLHFGNGTRLTVT.

The CDR3 nucleotides read TGCGCCAGCAGCCAGATAGGGCTAGCTGAGCAGTTCTTC. Its translation: CASSQIGLAEQFF. The rearrangement links TRBV4-1 to TRBJ2-1; D possibly corresponds to TRBD2 (5 bases). Trimming took 3 bases from V and 9 from J, leaving 12 bases between them. The CDR3 is made up of 13 amino acids. Germline assignment: CDR1 MGHRA and CDR2 YSYEKL.

The chain links TRBV28 to TRBJ1-2, with D hard to call. V was trimmed by 6 bases and J by 4 bases, leaving 24 bases between them. The CDR3 runs to 17 residues. Germline V gene lookup returns CDR1 MDHEN and CDR2 SYDVKM. The CDR3: CASSPTDISAGIYGYTF. The CDR3 bases are TGTGCCAGCAGCCCAACAGACATCTCCGCTGGAATCTATGGCTACACCTTC.

The rearrangement joins TRBV9 to TRBJ2-3; TRBD2 matches 7 bases. The CDR3 is made up of 15 amino acids. Germline V CDR1 and CDR2: SGDLS, YYNGEE. V shed 0 bases and J 1 base; nucleotides not matched to a gene: 2. The DNA for the CDR3 is TGTGCCAGCAGCGTAGATACTAGCGGCACAGATACGCAGTATTTT. Amino acids: CASSVDTSGTDTQYF.

The chain has TRBV28 and TRBJ2-7; 10 nucleotides match TRBD2. CDR3 size: 17 residues. Losses at the gene ends were 6 bases for V and 2 bases for J; bases not matched to a gene: 13. The germline V gene encodes CDR1 MDHEN and CDR2 SYDVKM. The CDR3 nucleotides read TGTGCCAGCAGCTCGATAACTAGCGGGAAGACGCCCTACGAGCAGTACTTC. It translates to CASSSITSGKTPYEQYF.

This sequence joins TRBV4-2 and TRBJ2-1; TRBD2 matches 7 bases. The CDR3 covers 16 residues. The V gene's germline CDR1 is LGHNA and CDR2 YNFKEQ. Trimming took 0 bases from V and 0 from J; bases not matched to a gene: 2. The CDR3 DNA reads TGTGCCAGCAGCCAAGATGGCGGGAGCTCCTACAATGAGCAGTTCTTC. It yields the protein CASSQDGGSSYNEQFF.

This clone was recorded only once. The rearrangement uses TRBV5-5 and TRBJ2-7; D might be TRBD2 (5 bases). CDR1 and CDR2 (germline): SGHKS, YYEKEE (reference sequence). Trimming stripped 4 bases from V and 3 bases from J, with 14 bases between. The CDR3 length is 14 residues. CDR3 sequence (DNA): TGTGCCAGCAGCCGGGATGGGCGTAACTACGAGCAGTACTTC. This encodes CASSRDGRNYEQYF.

J is TRBJ2-5 and V is TRBV28, with D possibly called TRBD1 or TRBD2 (5 bases each). The tail of the sequence fits TRBJ2-7 better, so the J call may be wrong. CDR1 and CDR2 from the germline V gene are MDHEN and SYDVKM. The CDR3 contains 14 residues. The CDR3, as DNA: TGTGCCAGCAGTTACACTGGGACCTACTACGAGCAGTACTTC. Protein: CASSYTGTYYEQYF.

V gene TRBV6-6 combines with J gene TRBJ2-2, with 9 bases aligning to TRBD2. The CDR3 has 13 residues. Germline V CDR1 and CDR2: MNHNY, SVGAGI (reference sequence). Unmatched junction bases numbered 5, after V lost 8 bases and J lost 7 bases. The CDR3 is CASGLASFGELFF. CDR3 DNA sequence: TGTGCCAGCGGACTAGCGTCGTTCGGGGAGCTGTTTTTT.

The chain joins TRBV28 to TRBJ2-7; TRBD2 matches at 9 bases. CDR1 is MDHEN, CDR2 SYDVKM, per germline. With V trimmed by 8 bases and J by 5 bases, 13 bases remained unmatched. There are 15 residues in the CDR3. CDR3 nucleotides: TGTGCCAGCGGTCTAGCGGGATCCGAGGTCCACGAGCAGTACTTC. Its protein is CASGLAGSEVHEQYF.